Shown below are 6 T cell receptor beta chains from a single sample sequenced in a study of monozygotic twins with inflammatory bowel disease. TCRdb reworked the 5' RACE reads into one entry per CDR3 protein, no DNA. This sample's table has approximately 37 distinct CDR3 sequences. Source material: blood. The receptors come from a human donor with ulcerative colitis or Crohn's disease, or a healthy co-twin of an affected twin (not recorded which). This table probably holds off-target reads from a library built for another chain.

This clonotype is identified as hyperexpanded from frequency. CDR3: CASSLDLSYEQYF. The chain carries TRBV7-2 and TRBJ2-7. The CDR3 loop spans 13 amino acids. Germline CDR1 and CDR2: SGHTA and FQGNSA.

By frequency, this clonotype is hyperexpanded. V is TRBV5-1 and J is TRBJ2-7. Germline V CDR1 and CDR2: SGHRS, YFSETQ. CDR3 length: 14 amino acids. CDR3: CASSLEGSSYEQYF.

This clonotype is hyperexpanded by frequency. The chain couples TRBV20-1 to TRBJ2-7; TCRdb's D call, TRBD1, is unchecked because there is no DNA. From germline, CDR1 is DFQATT and CDR2 SNEGSKA (reference sequence). This CDR3 is 16 amino acids long. CDR3 sequence: CSARDRDRSSMYEQYF.

This clonotype shows up as hyperexpanded (1% or more) by frequency. The J gene is TRBJ2-1, the V gene TRBV6-6; TCRdb selects TRBD2, and the lack of DNA leaves this call unchecked. Looked up from germline, CDR1 is MNHNY and CDR2 is SVGAGI (reference sequence). The CDR3 sequence is 14 residues long. The CDR3 sequence is CASSYSLARNEQFF.

Its frequency marks this clonotype as hyperexpanded. V is TRBV6-1 and J is TRBJ1-1; the D gene TCRdb calls, TRBD1, cannot be checked with no DNA. CDR3 length: 14 residues. From germline, CDR1 is MNHNS and CDR2 SASEGT. This chain's CDR3 is CASSPAGPGTEAFF.

This clonotype is labeled hyperexpanded based on frequency. The chain joins TRBV5-1 to TRBJ1-1. Germline V gene sequence: CDR1 SGHRS, CDR2 YFSETQ. The CDR3 is 14 residues long. This chain's CDR3 is CASSPSEENTEAFF.